Shown below are 7 T cell receptor beta chains from a single sample sequenced in a study of T cell responses to AZD1222 COVID-19 vaccine. TCRdb keeps only in-frame clones here, not all; method: immunoSEQ multiplex PCR. This table holds some 160,000 clones, about nine tenths found once. The input for sequencing was peripheral blood, taken 28 days after the second AZD1222 dose. The receptors stem from an adult who received the AZD1222 COVID-19 vaccine.

V gene TRBV19 combines with J gene TRBJ1-5; 7 bases align to TRBD1. Germline CDR1 reads LNHDA; CDR2 reads SQIVND (reference sequence). V lost 2 bases and J lost 5; bases outside the gene matches: 18. The CDR3 runs to 19 residues. The chain's CDR3 is CASSIRQGTPLGLYQPQHF. The CDR3 DNA sequence: TGTGCCAGTAGTATACGACAGGGAACCCCACTAGGGCTCTATCAGCCCCAGCATTTT.

The J gene is TRBJ1-1, the V gene TRBV15; D remains unclear. The CDR3 sequence is 19 residues long. Per germline, CDR1 LNHNV and CDR2 YYDKDF (reference sequence). The ends were cut back, 0 bases at V and 1 base at J, with 21 bases in the middle. The CDR3 reads CATSRDRVFSPFRNTEAFF. The CDR3 DNA is TGTGCCACCAGCAGAGACCGAGTTTTCTCTCCATTTCGGAACACTGAAGCTTTCTTT.

The chain employs TRBV18 and TRBJ1-5; 8 bases are a match to TRBD1. V trimming: 3 bases; J trimming: 1 base; junction bases outside the gene matches: 5. Germline assignment: CDR1 KGHSH and CDR2 LQKENI. CDR3 length equals 16 residues. CDR3 loop: CASSPQGAGSNQPQHF. For the CDR3, the DNA is TGTGCCAGCTCACCCCAGGGGGCGGGGAGCAATCAGCCCCAGCATTTT.

The chain links TRBV15 to TRBJ1-1; D perhaps matches TRBD1 (5 bases). The CDR3 covers 15 residues. V was shortened by 4 bases and J by 1 base, with 13 bases between the two germline ends. The germline V gene has CDR1 LNHNV and CDR2 YYDKDF (reference sequence). The CDR3 region has the DNA TGTGCCACCAGCACCCCGGAGAGGGGGAACACTGAAGCTTTCTTT. It encodes CATSTPERGNTEAFF.

CDR3: CASSFRTGGSYGYTF. DNA for the CDR3: TGTGCCAGCAGCTTCCGGACAGGGGGCAGTTATGGCTACACCTTC. The gene calls are TRBV5-6 and TRBJ1-2, with 11 bases lining up with TRBD1. The CDR3 contains 15 residues. The ends lost 2 bases at V and 5 bases at J; junction bases unmatched: 5. Germline CDR1 is SGHDT and CDR2 is YYEEEE.

The chain combines TRBV19 with TRBJ2-7; TRBD1 agrees at 8 bases. The CDR3 consists of 12 residues. V trimming: 5 bases; J trimming: 3 bases; junction bases outside the gene matches: 0. Germline CDR1 reads LNHDA; CDR2 reads SQIVND (reference sequence). Here the CDR3 DNA reads TGTGCCAGTAGTGACAGGGGCTACGAGCAGTACTTC. Translation: CASSDRGYEQYF.

The V gene is TRBV7-2, the J gene TRBJ1-1; D gene unclear. Germline lookup yields CDR1 SGHTA and CDR2 FQGNSA. CDR3 length: 16 amino acids. The V gene lost 5 bases and the J gene lost 0 bases, with 16 bases spanning the gap. Here the CDR3 reads CASSLTWTVMNTEAFF. The CDR3 nucleotides read TGTGCCAGCAGCCTGACCTGGACGGTGATGAACACTGAAGCTTTCTTT.